Below are 26 T cell receptor beta chains sequenced from a single sample in a study of tumor-infiltrating lymphocytes in localized non-small cell lung cancer. Method: immunoSEQ multiplex PCR; TCRdb's copy keeps in-frame clones and lacks some. The data contain 15,000 to 20,000 clones, 78% of them singletons. Source material: lung tumor tissue. The receptors come from a human donor with non-small cell lung cancer.

This chain connects TRBV7-9 to TRBJ2-5, with a weak D call TRBD2 (5 bases). Trimming removed 5 bases from V and 2 bases from J, with 18 bases in between. Germline loops: CDR1 SEHNR, CDR2 FQNEAQ (reference sequence). The CDR3 consists of 16 residues. CDR3 nucleotides: TGTGCCAGCAGCCGGGGAGATAGTCTAGGACAAGAGACCCAGTACTTC. Translating it yields CASSRGDSLGQETQYF. Supplemented by reference TRBV7-9 and TRBJ2-5, the full variable domain reads DTGVSQNPRHKITKRGQNVTFRCDPISEHNRLYWYRQTLGQGPEFLTYFQNEAQLEKSRLLSDRFSAERPKGSFSTLEIQRTEQGDSAMYLCASSRGDSLGQETQYFGPGTRLLVL.

Of note for this clone: At the DNA level, this CDR3 is encoded by other sequences in the same sample as well. The rearrangement links TRBV6-5 to TRBJ1-2, with 8 bases fitting TRBD1. CDR3 length: 14 amino acids. V shed 2 bases, J shed 7 bases, and the junction held 6 bases outside the gene matches. Germline V gene data show CDR1 as MNHEY and CDR2 as SVGAGI. CDR3 in amino acids: CASSYGGQGGGYTF. As DNA, the CDR3 is TGTGCCAGCAGTTACGGAGGACAGGGCGGTGGCTACACCTTC.

The V gene is TRBV6-5, the J gene TRBJ2-5; possibly TRBD2 for D (6 bases). V dropped 5 bases and J dropped 2 bases, with 15 bases sitting between them. The CDR3 runs to 15 residues. CDR1 is MNHEY, CDR2 SVGAGI, per germline. CDR3 DNA sequence: TGTGCCAGCAGTAGGGAGGTTGGAACTCAAGAGACCCAGTACTTC. Protein product: CASSREVGTQETQYF.

The J gene is TRBJ1-4, the V gene TRBV27, with no clear D. V lost 5 bases and J lost 3, with 16 bases in between. The CDR3 extends over 16 amino acids. Germline V gives CDR1 MNHEY, CDR2 SMNVEV (reference sequence). CDR3 region: CASSPPGSGPNEKLFF. CDR3 sequence (DNA): TGTGCCAGCAGTCCGCCGGGATCAGGTCCTAATGAAAAACTGTTTTTT.

The chain uses TRBV18 and TRBJ1-1; a possible D gene is TRBD1 (5 bases). The germline V and J ends were trimmed by 0 bases and 5 bases, with 13 bases remaining between them. Germline V CDR1 and CDR2: KGHSH, LQKENI. The CDR3 has 15 amino acids. The chain's CDR3 is CASSPPVQGGTEAFF. The CDR3 nucleotides are TGTGCCAGCTCACCACCGGTCCAGGGAGGAACTGAAGCTTTCTTT.

The gene calls are TRBV6-6 and TRBJ1-2; D is perhaps TRBD1 (6 bases). Germline loops: CDR1 MNHNY, CDR2 SVGAGI (reference sequence). This CDR3 contains 14 residues. V lost 6 bases and J lost 3, with 14 bases in between. This CDR3 reads CASREAGGDYGYTF. Written as DNA, the CDR3 is TGTGCCAGCAGGGAGGCGGGGGGCGACTATGGCTACACCTTC.

This clone has just one count. The V gene is TRBV7-6, the J gene TRBJ1-1, with D possibly being TRBD1 (6 bases). This CDR3 is built from 14 residues. Trimming left V 5 bases short and J 5 bases short, with 15 bases between. CDR1 and CDR2 (germline): SGHVS, FNYEAQ. The CDR3 reads CASSPQGGNTEAFF. The CDR3 nucleotides are TGTGCCAGCAGCCCACAGGGTGGGAATACTGAAGCTTTCTTT.

The chain combines TRBV6-6 with TRBJ2-1, with unresolved D. In germline, CDR1 is MNHNY, CDR2 SVGAGI (reference sequence). CDR3 length: 15 residues. V was shortened by 6 bases and J by 3 bases, with 15 bases between the two germline ends. The chain's CDR3 is CASSYDRTHYNEQFF. CDR3 DNA sequence: TGTGCCAGCAGCTATGACCGAACTCACTACAATGAGCAGTTCTTC.

This clone was observed a handful of times. The chain combines TRBV13 with TRBJ2-7; no clear D gene. The germline gives CDR1 PRHDT, CDR2 FYEKMQ (reference sequence). The V end lost 5 bases, the J end lost 4 bases, and 12 bases lay between the germline ends. This CDR3 has 13 amino acids. CDR3 residues: CASSEKGRYEQYF. The CDR3 DNA sequence: TGTGCCAGCAGCGAAAAAGGAAGATACGAGCAGTACTTC.

V is TRBV28 and J is TRBJ2-1; tentatively, D is TRBD2 (6 bases). This CDR3 comprises 17 residues. V dropped 5 bases and J dropped 1 base, with 18 bases sitting between them. The germline gives CDR1 MDHEN, CDR2 SYDVKM. CDR3 sequence (DNA): TGTGCCAGCAGTGCCATCGGAGGGTGGTCGTCCTACAATGAGCAGTTCTTC. The encoded protein is CASSAIGGWSSYNEQFF.

This clone has just one count. This CDR3 is CSVEGGAVYGYTF. CDR3 sequence (DNA): TGCAGCGTGGAGGGGGGGGCGGTTTATGGCTACACCTTC. V gene TRBV29-1 combines with J gene TRBJ1-2, with D perhaps TRBD1 (6 bases). The CDR3 loop spans 13 amino acids. From germline, CDR1 is SQVTM and CDR2 ANQGSEA. V was shortened by 6 bases and J by 5 bases, with 16 bases between the two germline ends.

This clone was picked up a small number of times. The V call is TRBV7-2, the J call TRBJ1-2; D not certain. The CDR3 spans 12 residues. The V gene lost 1 base and the J gene lost 8 bases, with 8 bases spanning the gap. Germline CDR1 and CDR2: SGHTA and FQGNSA. CDR3 nucleotide sequence: TGTGCCAGCAGCTTAGATTGGGTGGGCTACACCTTC. The encoded protein is CASSLDWVGYTF.

The genes are TRBV15 and TRBJ2-7; no clear D. V lost 6 bases and J lost 4, with 16 bases in between. Germline values: CDR1 LNHNV, CDR2 YYDKDF (reference sequence). This CDR3 comprises 14 residues. The CDR3 nucleotides read TGTGCCACCAGGGTCGAACTAACATCGTACGAGCAGTACTTC. Translation gives CATRVELTSYEQYF.

The gene calls are TRBV6-6 and TRBJ2-1; 9 nucleotides agree with TRBD2. The CDR3 length is 12 residues. Germline-derived CDR1 and CDR2 are MNHNY and SVGAGI (reference sequence). The junction had 10 bases not matched to a gene; V was cut back by 8 bases and J by 14 bases. The CDR3 is CASRQAGGREFF. DNA of the CDR3: TGTGCCAGCCGGCAAGCGGGAGGCCGTGAGTTCTTC.

This clone was observed a few times. The chain is built from TRBV11-3 and TRBJ2-7; D gene unclear. The V end lost 1 base, the J end lost 4 bases, and 5 bases lay between the germline ends. From germline, CDR1 is SGHNT and CDR2 YENEEA. The CDR3 totals 12 residues. CDR3 sequence (DNA): TGTGCCAGCAGCTTAGTTTTATACGAGCAGTACTTC. Protein product: CASSLVLYEQYF. Full variable domain (missing parts from reference TRBV11-3 and TRBJ2-7): EAGVVQSPRYKIIEKKQPVAFWCNPISGHNTLYWYLQNLGQGPELLIRYENEEAVDDSQLPKDRFSAERLKGVDSTLKIQPAELGDSAVYLCASSLVLYEQYFGPGTRLTVT.

The rearrangement links TRBV9 to TRBJ2-1; the D gene is possibly TRBD1 (6 bases). Between the trimmed V and J ends, which lost 0 bases and 0 bases, there was a span of 16 bases. This CDR3 region has 18 residues. The germline V gene encodes CDR1 SGDLS and CDR2 YYNGEE. This CDR3 is CASSVALGGAGSYNEQFF. In DNA form, the CDR3 reads TGTGCCAGCAGCGTAGCTTTAGGGGGAGCTGGCTCCTACAATGAGCAGTTCTTC.

This chain links TRBV5-1 with TRBJ2-1; D ambiguous. Deletions cut 5 bases from V and 4 bases from J, with 10 bases between. Germline V gene data show CDR1 as SGHRS and CDR2 as YFSETQ. The CDR3 consists of 13 residues. Here the CDR3 reads CASSHEPYNEQFF. The CDR3, as DNA: TGCGCCAGCAGTCACGAGCCGTACAATGAGCAGTTCTTC.

The J gene is TRBJ2-2, the V gene TRBV5-8, with D perhaps matching TRBD1 or TRBD2 (5 bases each). Trimming took 2 bases from V and 1 from J, leaving 9 bases between them. Germline CDR1 and CDR2: SGHTS and YDEGEE. This CDR3 has 15 residues. The CDR3 sequence: CASSFWDGNTGELFF. The CDR3 DNA is TGTGCCAGCAGCTTTTGGGACGGGAACACCGGGGAGCTGTTTTTT.

The rearrangement uses TRBV27 and TRBJ2-5; D gene unclear. The germline V gene encodes CDR1 MNHEY and CDR2 SMNVEV (reference sequence). Trimming shortened V by 9 bases and J by 2 bases, and 1 base separated the two germline ends. The CDR3 consists of 9 residues. DNA for the CDR3: TGTGCCAGGCAAGAGACCCAGTACTTC. Amino acid sequence: CARQETQYF.

V gene TRBV7-2 combines with J gene TRBJ1-1; the D is unclear. Germline V gene data show CDR1 as SGHTA and CDR2 as FQGNSA. The CDR3 extends over 15 amino acids. With 0 bases removed from V and 5 bases from J, the gap between germline ends came to 13 bases. CDR3 in amino acids: CASSLAGRVGTEAFF. The CDR3 region has the DNA TGTGCCAGCAGCTTAGCGGGGAGGGTAGGGACTGAAGCTTTCTTT.

The V call is TRBV19, the J call TRBJ2-3; TRBD2 agrees at 12 bases. After removal of 3 bases from V and 0 bases from J, the junction contained 10 bases not matched to a gene. The CDR3 extends over 19 amino acids. The germline gives CDR1 LNHDA, CDR2 SQIVND (reference sequence). This CDR3 is CASSMHTSGGFSSTDTQYF. The CDR3 nucleotides read TGTGCCAGTAGTATGCATACTAGCGGGGGGTTTTCTAGCACAGATACGCAGTATTTT.

The V and J genes are TRBV20-1 and TRBJ2-3; D is undetermined. This CDR3 region has 11 residues. V lost 7 bases and J lost 0, with 5 bases in between. The germline CDR1 and CDR2 sequences are DFQATT and SNEGSKA (reference sequence). CDR3 loop: CSVPSTDTQYF. CDR3 coding DNA: TGCAGTGTTCCGAGCACAGATACGCAGTATTTT.

CDR3 nucleotides: TGTGCCAGCAGCTTCTCGGCACTAAATAATTCACCCCTCCACTTT. It specifies CASSFSALNNSPLHF. The chain employs TRBV7-9 and TRBJ1-6; no clear D. This CDR3 region has 15 residues. Germline loops: CDR1 SEHNR, CDR2 FQNEAQ (reference sequence). Trimming shortened V by 3 bases and J by 5 bases, and 11 bases separated the two germline ends.

The rearrangement joins TRBV6-5 to TRBJ2-2, with 7 bases fitting TRBD2. CDR3 size: 14 residues. Losses at the gene ends were 9 bases for V and 6 bases for J; bases not matched to a gene: 10. CDR1 is MNHEY and CDR2 is SVGAGI in the germline V gene. In DNA form, the CDR3 reads TGTGCCAGTAGCGAAGCGGGGAGACCCGGGGAGCTGTTTTTT. Translated: CASSEAGRPGELFF.

J is TRBJ2-1 and V is TRBV7-3; D ambiguous. Trimming removed 2 bases from V and 0 bases from J, with 5 bases in between. The CDR3 contains 14 residues. Germline-derived CDR1 and CDR2 are SGHTA and FQGTGA. The CDR3: CASSLSGSYNEQFF. The CDR3 DNA reads as TGTGCCAGCAGCTTATCCGGCTCCTACAATGAGCAGTTCTTC.

The chain uses TRBV11-2 and TRBJ2-7; 13 bases are shared with TRBD2. The CDR3 is made up of 14 amino acids. V lost 5 bases to trimming and J lost 9 bases; unmatched junction nucleotides: 7. In germline, CDR1 is SGHAT, CDR2 FQNNGV. The CDR3 DNA is TGTGCCAGCAGCGCCGGGACTAGCGGGACCACGCAGTACTTC. Amino acids: CASSAGTSGTTQYF.